These 14 T cell receptor beta chains share one sample of origin, sequenced in a study of cytomegalovirus exposure and HLA in healthy donors. PCR was performed using 60 Vbeta and 13 Jbeta primers. Using immunoSEQ multiplex PCR, the repertoire was profiled, and TCRdb retains in-frame clones only, with some absent. The table has around 140,000 clones, roughly 83% seen once. Source material: PBMCs. The receptors derive from a man aged 35-49 years in good health and CMV-seronegative.

This chain links TRBV6-5 with TRBJ1-2; 7 positions match TRBD1. Trimming cost V 6 bases and J 8 bases; bases outside gene matches: 9. There are 13 residues in the CDR3. Germline V lookup: CDR1 MNHEY, CDR2 SVGAGI. CDR3 DNA: TGTGCCAGCAGCCGACGACAGGGCGGCGGCTACACCTTC. This translates into CASSRRQGGGYTF.

The rearrangement joins TRBV29-1 to TRBJ2-5; the match to TRBD1 covers 7 bases. The CDR3 spans 15 residues. Germline V gene sequence: CDR1 SQVTM, CDR2 ANQGSEA. Germline trimming cut 2 bases from V and 4 bases from J; bases unmatched to any gene: 10. The CDR3 protein is CSVEMGEGARETQYF. CDR3 in DNA: TGCAGCGTTGAAATGGGTGAGGGGGCCCGAGAGACCCAGTACTTC.

This chain links TRBV30 with TRBJ2-3; 12 positions match TRBD2. This CDR3 contains 17 residues. V was pared by 5 bases and J by 1 base, with 10 bases of the junction left unmatched. Germline CDR1 is GTSNPN and CDR2 is SVGIG (reference sequence). This CDR3 reads CAWSKTSGSFGTDTQYF. CDR3 DNA sequence: TGTGCCTGGTCAAAGACTAGCGGGAGTTTTGGCACAGATACGCAGTATTTT. Variable domain in full (rest from reference TRBV30 and TRBJ2-3): SQTIHQWPATLVQPVGSPLSLECTVEGTSNPNLYWYRQAAGRGLQLLFYSVGIGQISSEVPQNLSASRPQDRQFILSSKKLLLSDSGFYLCAWSKTSGSFGTDTQYFGPGTRLTVL.

This chain uses TRBV9 with TRBJ2-1; possible D gene TRBD1, 6 bases. Germline CDR1 and CDR2: SGDLS and YYNGEE. This CDR3 contains 17 residues. The V gene lost 0 bases and the J gene lost 4 bases, with 17 bases spanning the gap. This CDR3 reads CASSVGGGPPTYNEQFF. The CDR3 DNA reads as TGTGCCAGCAGCGTAGGTGGGGGCCCCCCCACATACAATGAGCAGTTCTTC.

The chain has TRBV9 and TRBJ1-4; D gene ambiguous. V dropped 4 bases and J dropped 8 bases, with 24 bases sitting between them. Per the germline V gene, CDR1 is SGDLS and CDR2 is YYNGEE. The CDR3 has 17 residues. DNA of the CDR3: TGTGCCAGCAGCCAATTGGGGAGAGGAGGCGTCGAGGAAAAACTGTTTTTT. Translating it yields CASSQLGRGGVEEKLFF.

V usage is TRBV7-9 and J usage is TRBJ2-3; the D gene is possibly TRBD2 (5 bases). Germline lookup yields CDR1 SEHNR and CDR2 FQNEAQ (reference sequence). The CDR3 totals 14 residues. V lost 7 bases, J lost 2 bases, and 13 bases lay in between. CDR3 bases: TGTGCCAGCACCAGACGGGGTTTCACAGATACGCAGTATTTT. This encodes CASTRRGFTDTQYF.

The gene calls are TRBV6-1 and TRBJ1-3; D remains unclear. The germline V and J ends were trimmed by 2 bases and 2 bases, with 10 bases remaining between them. Germline values: CDR1 MNHNS, CDR2 SASEGT. The CDR3 runs 15 residues. The CDR3 DNA reads TGTGCCAGCAGTGAAAATCCGGAGGCTGGAAACACCATATATTTT. Residues: CASSENPEAGNTIYF.

V usage is TRBV18 and J usage is TRBJ2-1, with D possibly matching TRBD1 (6 bases). There are 16 residues in the CDR3. In germline, CDR1 is KGHSH, CDR2 LQKENI. Trimming took 2 bases from V and 3 from J, leaving 14 bases between them. CDR3 sequence reads: CASSPDPEGDYNEQFF. DNA for the CDR3: TGTGCCAGCTCACCAGATCCAGAGGGGGACTACAATGAGCAGTTCTTC.

As regards this clone: The junction does not match germline at one end; this may be a read error. CDR3 amino acids: CSSSLTANYGYTF. Written as DNA, the CDR3 is TGTTCCAGCAGCTTGACAGCTAACTATGGCTACACCTTC. The V gene is TRBV7-9, the J gene TRBJ1-2; perhaps TRBD1 as D (5 bases). The CDR3 has 13 amino acids. Looked up from germline, CDR1 is SEHNR and CDR2 is FQNEAQ (reference sequence).

In this sample, this clone turned up once. V is TRBV6-5 and J is TRBJ1-2; TRBD1 matches at 10 bases. Germline-derived CDR1 and CDR2 are MNHEY and SVGAGI. V trimming: 5 bases; J trimming: 6 bases; junction bases outside the gene matches: 3. The CDR3 totals 13 residues. CDR3 DNA sequence: TGTGCCAGCAGTCGACAGGGGGCGGATGGCTACACCTTC. Its translation: CASSRQGADGYTF.

This clone was detected once. This chain joins TRBV5-1 and TRBJ1-6, with D possibly TRBD1 on 5 matching bases. Germline V gene lookup returns CDR1 SGHRS and CDR2 YFSETQ. Trimming removed 4 bases from V and 9 bases from J, with 17 bases in between. CDR3 length: 15 amino acids. The CDR3 nucleotides are TGCGCCAGCAGCCCGGATCCCAGGCAGGGTTCACCCCTCCACTTT. Its protein product is CASSPDPRQGSPLHF.

This clone occurred once. The CDR3 DNA reads as TGTGCCAGTAGTATAGGGACAGTTCTATATGGCTACACCTTC. Amino acids: CASSIGTVLYGYTF. V is TRBV19 and J is TRBJ1-2; perhaps TRBD1 as D (6 bases). The ends were cut back, 1 base at V and 5 bases at J, with 11 bases in the middle. Germline values: CDR1 LNHDA, CDR2 SQIVND (reference sequence). This CDR3 comprises 14 residues.

This clone was counted only a few times. The V and J genes are TRBV5-6 and TRBJ2-3; 11 nucleotides agree with TRBD2. This CDR3 is 15 amino acids long. The germline gives CDR1 SGHDT, CDR2 YYEEEE. The V and J ends lost 4 bases and 2 bases, in that order; junction bases with no gene match: 3. The CDR3 loop reads CASSPLAGATDTQYF. The CDR3 nucleotides read TGTGCCAGCAGCCCACTAGCGGGGGCCACAGATACGCAGTATTTT.

This clone was seen a single time. This rearrangement joins TRBV7-2 to TRBJ2-2, with D perhaps TRBD1 (6 bases). CDR3 size: 16 residues. Germline V gives CDR1 SGHTA, CDR2 FQGNSA. Trimming pared 5 bases from V and 4 bases from J, leaving 17 bases between. CDR3 amino acids: CASSPRGRVGTGELFF. The DNA for the CDR3 is TGTGCCAGCAGCCCCAGGGGCCGGGTAGGCACCGGGGAGCTGTTTTTT.